This record covers a single TCR beta chain. Its antigen remains undetermined. Per-base qualities were not stored, and no clone one base away is much larger. Peripheral blood CD8+ and CD4+ T cells from healthy donors, Susac syndrome patients and multiple sclerosis patients were profiled by high-throughput TCR beta sequencing. The healthy donors served as controls matched for age and sex. Bulk CD8+ and CD4+ T cells were purified magnetically by negative isolation, whereas CD8+ TEMRA cells were enriched by FACS. Blood was drawn into EDTA tubes, processed within 24 hours, and PBMCs were isolated by density gradient centrifugation. PBMCs intended for TCR sequencing were frozen in liquid nitrogen and were later thawed in a 37 degrees C water bath. Purity of sorted or isolated CD4+, CD8+ and CD8+ TEMRA cells was at least 90%. RNA was extracted using the RNeasy kit, and roughly 0.5 to 1 ug of the RNA was reverse transcribed with random hexamers. TCR beta CDR3 regions were amplified with the immunoSEQ multiplex PCR assay covering 54 Vbeta and 13 Jbeta segments. PCR amplification bias was corrected by using a synthetic template baseline for primer optimization and computational correction. The published analysis was carried out like this. Reads were annotated to V, D and J genes per IMGT and analyzed with immunoSEQ Analyzer, keeping only productive sequences. Clonality was computed as one minus Shannon entropy normalized by log2 of the number of productive unique sequences. For each patient and control, public and private clones were evaluated among the 100 most prevalent clones. Clones were defined as Susac-specific if absent from the healthy and MS cohorts, from around 1,000 published viral clones and from other ImmuneACCESS disease sequences. TCRdb reanalyzed the raw reads on its own, using fastp at Q25 for trimming and MiXCR for clone calling, and kept in-frame beta chains. Each entry merges the rows of one CDR3 protein and shows their most common DNA and genes. The V and J calls reflect TCRdb's pipeline rather than the authors' work. The sample data list about 210,000 distinct CDR3 sequences, and 95% of these were observed just once. 0.1% of the sample lies in the top ten.

This entry comes from a study of CD8 T cells in Susac syndrome (dated 2019 in TCRdb). Background for the entire study: Whether CD8+ T cell activation and differentiation in Susac syndrome was antigen driven was tested using repertoire sequencing. On the study overall, not on this receptor specifically: The number of individuals in the TCR sequencing and HLA analysis was acknowledged as relatively small.

V has 8 bases trimmed and J has 2 bases trimmed; junction bases matching no gene number 10. Sequences KGHSH (CDR1) and LQKENI (CDR2) are obtained from the germline V gene. The CDR3 holds 15 amino acids from the cysteine to the phenylalanine. Only the CDR3 DNA stays, 45 bases, in frame from base 1. The receptor was isolated from a human donor in good health. The chain is encoded by TRBV18 joined to TRBJ2-3; TRBD1 agrees with 7 junctional bases. Sequencing was performed on CD4+ T cells from PBMCs. The DNA reads as follows: TGTGCCAGCGCAACCACGGGACAGAACACAGATACGCAGTATTTT. Its protein is CASATTGQNTDTQYF. Beyond the CDR3, the reference TRBV18 and TRBJ2-3 genes provide the residues; the full variable domain reads: NAGVMQNPRHLVRRRGQEARLRCSPMKGHSHVYWYRQLPEEGLKFMVYLQKENIIDESGMPKERFSAEFPKEGPSILRIQQVVRGDSAAYFCASATTGQNTDTQYFGPGTRLTVL.